Below are 10 T cell receptor beta chains sequenced from a single sample in a study of blood T cell repertoires in COVID-19. Here immunoSEQ multiplex PCR was the method, and the copy in TCRdb shows in-frame clones only, minus some. The data show roughly 240,000 clones, with 83% seen just once and about 4.5% held by the top ten. The sample comprised peripheral blood. These receptors all stem from a man in his fifties or sixties who had recovered from COVID-19.

V and J are TRBV19 and TRBJ1-2; TRBD1 matches at 7 bases. Looked up from germline, CDR1 is LNHDA and CDR2 is SQIVND (reference sequence). V lost 10 bases to trimming and J lost 7 bases; unmatched junction nucleotides: 18. This CDR3 is built from 15 residues. The CDR3: CATREARTGLSGYTF. The CDR3 DNA follows: TGTGCCACCAGGGAGGCCCGGACAGGACTGAGTGGCTACACCTTC.

This clone was counted many times. This rearrangement joins TRBV15 to TRBJ2-7, with 12 bases that match TRBD2. V trimming: 3 bases; J trimming: 4 bases; junction bases outside the gene matches: 4. The CDR3 sequence is 15 residues long. The germline V gene has CDR1 LNHNV and CDR2 YYDKDF (reference sequence). This CDR3 is CATSSETSGGYEQYF. CDR3 nucleotides: TGTGCCACCAGCAGTGAGACTAGCGGGGGATACGAGCAGTACTTC.

This clone was seen a few times. The rearrangement links TRBV7-7 to TRBJ2-2, with 11 nucleotides matching TRBD2. The germline V gene encodes CDR1 SSHAT and CDR2 FNYEAQ (reference sequence). The V segment lost 5 bases and the J segment 0 bases; nucleotides outside the gene matches: 8. The CDR3 runs 18 residues. CDR3 bases: TGTGCCAGCAGCAAGCGACTAGCGGGAAAGTCGAACACCGGGGAGCTGTTTTTT. Residues: CASSKRLAGKSNTGELFF.

V usage is TRBV11-2 and J usage is TRBJ2-7; 7 bases align to TRBD2. This CDR3 has 19 amino acids. J lost 2 bases, V lost 8 bases, and 24 bases had no gene match. The germline gives CDR1 SGHAT, CDR2 FQNNGV. CDR3 in DNA: TGTGCCAGCGGCGGGAGCAGGAGCGGAGAGAAGCGGCAGCCCTACGAGCAGTACTTC. Its translation: CASGGSRSGEKRQPYEQYF.

The rearrangement joins TRBV3-1 (or the pseudogene TRBV3-2) to TRBJ1-6; 8 nucleotides agree with TRBD1. Germline-derived CDR1 and CDR2 are LGHDT and YNNKEL (reference sequence). CDR3 size: 12 residues. The ends lost 1 base at V and 15 bases at J; junction bases unmatched: 2. CDR3 sequence: CASSQGGTGLHF. The CDR3, as DNA: TGTGCCAGCAGCCAAGGGGGGACAGGCCTCCACTTT.

J is TRBJ2-3 and V is TRBV6-4; TRBD1 matches at 7 bases. Germline CDR1 MRHNA, CDR2 SNTAGT. V lost 6 bases, J lost 0 bases, and 6 bases stayed unmatched. CDR3 length equals 15 residues. The CDR3 protein is CASRSTGSSTDTQYF. The CDR3 bases are TGTGCCAGCAGATCGACAGGGAGTAGCACAGATACGCAGTATTTT.

This clone was seen only a few times. This chain's CDR3 is CASSRTGLGGELFF. The CDR3 nucleotides are TGTGCCAGCAGTAGGACAGGGTTGGGCGGGGAGCTGTTTTTT. The genes are TRBV6-6 and TRBJ2-2; 8 bases fit TRBD1. The CDR3 contains 14 residues. Germline assignment: CDR1 MNHNY and CDR2 SVGAGI (reference sequence). J lost 7 bases, V lost 5 bases, and 6 bases had no gene match.

This chain links TRBV5-6 with TRBJ1-1; possible D gene TRBD1, 5 bases. The CDR3 is 13 residues long. Trimming removed 0 bases at V and 4 bases at J, with 7 bases between. The V gene's germline CDR1 is SGHDT and CDR2 YYEEEE. The CDR3 nucleotides read TGTGCCAGCAGCTTGGGCGGGGGCACTGAAGCTTTCTTT. This codes for CASSLGGGTEAFF.

The genes are TRBV3-1 (or the pseudogene TRBV3-2) and TRBJ1-2; 10 bases agree with TRBD1. The CDR3 is 16 amino acids. In germline, CDR1 is LGHDT, CDR2 YNNKEL (reference sequence). J gave up 7 bases and V 0 bases, and 8 bases lay outside the gene matches. The CDR3 DNA is TGTGCCAGCAGCCAAGACCCTCAGACAGGGGGCGGTGGCTACACCTTC. Translation: CASSQDPQTGGGGYTF.

The table lists this clone with a count of one. The J gene is TRBJ1-4, the V gene TRBV3-1 (or the pseudogene TRBV3-2); D is unresolved. The germline V gene encodes CDR1 LGHDT and CDR2 YNNKEL (reference sequence). The CDR3 length is 13 residues. The V gene lost 2 bases and the J gene lost 4 bases, with 5 bases spanning the gap. DNA of the CDR3: TGTGCCAGCAGCCAATTCCTTAATGAAAAACTGTTTTTT. This codes for CASSQFLNEKLFF.